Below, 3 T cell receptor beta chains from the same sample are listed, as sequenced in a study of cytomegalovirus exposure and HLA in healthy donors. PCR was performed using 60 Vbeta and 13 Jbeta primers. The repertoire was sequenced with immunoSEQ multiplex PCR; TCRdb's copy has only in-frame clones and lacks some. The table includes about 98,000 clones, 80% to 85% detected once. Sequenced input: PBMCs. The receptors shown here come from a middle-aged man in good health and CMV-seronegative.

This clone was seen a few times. Here the CDR3 reads CASSLAGVREKLFF. CDR3 in DNA: TGCGCCAGCAGCTTAGCAGGGGTTCGTGAAAAACTGTTTTTT. The chain couples TRBV5-1 to TRBJ1-4, with D maybe TRBD1 (6 bases). Germline values: CDR1 SGHRS, CDR2 YFSETQ. The CDR3 contains 14 residues. V lost 2 bases, J lost 7 bases, and 12 bases lay in between.

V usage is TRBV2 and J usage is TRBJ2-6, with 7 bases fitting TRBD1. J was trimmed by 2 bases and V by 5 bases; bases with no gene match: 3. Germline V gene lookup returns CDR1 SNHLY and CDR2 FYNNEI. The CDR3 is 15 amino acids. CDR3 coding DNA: TGTGCCAGCAGTCGACAGGGTGCTGGGGCCAACGTCCTGACTTTC. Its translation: CASSRQGAGANVLTF.

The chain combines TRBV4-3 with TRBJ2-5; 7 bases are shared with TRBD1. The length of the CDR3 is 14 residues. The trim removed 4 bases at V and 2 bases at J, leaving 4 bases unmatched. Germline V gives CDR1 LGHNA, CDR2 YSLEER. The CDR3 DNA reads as TGCGCCAGCAGCCTCTGGACAGGACAAGAGACCCAGTACTTC. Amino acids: CASSLWTGQETQYF.